One and the same sample provided the 6 T cell receptor beta chains below, sequenced in a study of blood T cell repertoires in COVID-19 (dated by TCRdb to the early 2020s). The library was prepared using the immunoSEQ multiplex PCR assay. The source is immuneACCESS, and TCRdb retained only in-frame sequences with V and J called. Part of the clones is not carried over; for the studies checked, unresolved V genes explain less than half of this, and the remainder is unexplained. This sample lists about 71,000 clones; just over 85% were detected once. 1.5% to 2% of the sample belongs to the ten largest clones. The sample consisted of peripheral blood. Receptors were obtained from a man aged 25-40 years with acute or convalescent COVID-19.

This chain connects TRBV19 to TRBJ1-1; possible D gene TRBD1, 6 bases. V was cut by 4 bases and J by 2 bases, with 17 bases left in between. The CDR3 runs to 16 residues. The germline V gene encodes CDR1 LNHDA and CDR2 SQIVND (reference sequence). CDR3 sequence reads: CASSRIGTQGNTEAFF. The CDR3, as DNA: TGTGCCAGTAGTAGAATCGGGACACAGGGCAACACTGAAGCTTTCTTT.

The chain recombines TRBV5-1 with TRBJ2-3, with D tentatively TRBD1 (6 bases). Germline CDR1 and CDR2: SGHRS and YFSETQ. V was trimmed by 4 bases and J by 1 base, leaving 10 bases between them. CDR3 size: 14 residues. CDR3 coding DNA: TGCGCCAGCAGCCCGCGGACAGGCACAGATACGCAGTATTTT. This sequence encodes CASSPRTGTDTQYF.

The V gene is TRBV6-6, the J gene TRBJ2-3, with 8 positions matching TRBD1. The germline CDR1 and CDR2 sequences are MNHNY and SVGAGI (reference sequence). The junction had 5 bases not matched to a gene; V was cut back by 0 bases and J by 3 bases. The CDR3 has 16 residues. The CDR3 loop reads CASSYSGTGLTDTQYF. The CDR3 DNA sequence: TGTGCCAGCAGTTACTCCGGGACAGGCCTTACAGATACGCAGTATTTT.

The table lists this clone with a few counts. The chain uses TRBV7-2 and TRBJ1-4, with D uncertain. Trimming took off 1 base at V and 4 bases at J, with 7 bases between the two ends. The CDR3 has 14 residues. CDR1 is SGHTA and CDR2 is FQGNSA in the germline V gene. The CDR3 sequence: CASSLGGYNEKLFF. DNA for the CDR3: TGTGCCAGCAGCTTAGGCGGATATAATGAAAAACTGTTTTTT.

This clone was counted once. The chain employs TRBV2 and TRBJ2-5; D might be TRBD2 (5 bases). CDR1 and CDR2 from the germline V gene are SNHLY and FYNNEI. The V end lost 6 bases, the J end lost 2 bases, and 13 bases lay between the germline ends. The CDR3 has 14 residues. DNA for the CDR3: TGTGCCAGCAGCGAGCGGTTAACTCAAGAGACCCAGTACTTC. Its protein product is CASSERLTQETQYF.

This sequence joins TRBV24-1 and TRBJ1-2; no definite D call. Per the germline V gene, CDR1 is KGHDR and CDR2 is SFDVKD. The V end lost 2 bases, the J end lost 2 bases, and 8 bases lay between the germline ends. This CDR3 has 14 residues. The CDR3: CATSDSAGNYGYTF. The CDR3 DNA reads TGTGCCACCAGTGATTCGGCGGGGAACTATGGCTACACCTTC.